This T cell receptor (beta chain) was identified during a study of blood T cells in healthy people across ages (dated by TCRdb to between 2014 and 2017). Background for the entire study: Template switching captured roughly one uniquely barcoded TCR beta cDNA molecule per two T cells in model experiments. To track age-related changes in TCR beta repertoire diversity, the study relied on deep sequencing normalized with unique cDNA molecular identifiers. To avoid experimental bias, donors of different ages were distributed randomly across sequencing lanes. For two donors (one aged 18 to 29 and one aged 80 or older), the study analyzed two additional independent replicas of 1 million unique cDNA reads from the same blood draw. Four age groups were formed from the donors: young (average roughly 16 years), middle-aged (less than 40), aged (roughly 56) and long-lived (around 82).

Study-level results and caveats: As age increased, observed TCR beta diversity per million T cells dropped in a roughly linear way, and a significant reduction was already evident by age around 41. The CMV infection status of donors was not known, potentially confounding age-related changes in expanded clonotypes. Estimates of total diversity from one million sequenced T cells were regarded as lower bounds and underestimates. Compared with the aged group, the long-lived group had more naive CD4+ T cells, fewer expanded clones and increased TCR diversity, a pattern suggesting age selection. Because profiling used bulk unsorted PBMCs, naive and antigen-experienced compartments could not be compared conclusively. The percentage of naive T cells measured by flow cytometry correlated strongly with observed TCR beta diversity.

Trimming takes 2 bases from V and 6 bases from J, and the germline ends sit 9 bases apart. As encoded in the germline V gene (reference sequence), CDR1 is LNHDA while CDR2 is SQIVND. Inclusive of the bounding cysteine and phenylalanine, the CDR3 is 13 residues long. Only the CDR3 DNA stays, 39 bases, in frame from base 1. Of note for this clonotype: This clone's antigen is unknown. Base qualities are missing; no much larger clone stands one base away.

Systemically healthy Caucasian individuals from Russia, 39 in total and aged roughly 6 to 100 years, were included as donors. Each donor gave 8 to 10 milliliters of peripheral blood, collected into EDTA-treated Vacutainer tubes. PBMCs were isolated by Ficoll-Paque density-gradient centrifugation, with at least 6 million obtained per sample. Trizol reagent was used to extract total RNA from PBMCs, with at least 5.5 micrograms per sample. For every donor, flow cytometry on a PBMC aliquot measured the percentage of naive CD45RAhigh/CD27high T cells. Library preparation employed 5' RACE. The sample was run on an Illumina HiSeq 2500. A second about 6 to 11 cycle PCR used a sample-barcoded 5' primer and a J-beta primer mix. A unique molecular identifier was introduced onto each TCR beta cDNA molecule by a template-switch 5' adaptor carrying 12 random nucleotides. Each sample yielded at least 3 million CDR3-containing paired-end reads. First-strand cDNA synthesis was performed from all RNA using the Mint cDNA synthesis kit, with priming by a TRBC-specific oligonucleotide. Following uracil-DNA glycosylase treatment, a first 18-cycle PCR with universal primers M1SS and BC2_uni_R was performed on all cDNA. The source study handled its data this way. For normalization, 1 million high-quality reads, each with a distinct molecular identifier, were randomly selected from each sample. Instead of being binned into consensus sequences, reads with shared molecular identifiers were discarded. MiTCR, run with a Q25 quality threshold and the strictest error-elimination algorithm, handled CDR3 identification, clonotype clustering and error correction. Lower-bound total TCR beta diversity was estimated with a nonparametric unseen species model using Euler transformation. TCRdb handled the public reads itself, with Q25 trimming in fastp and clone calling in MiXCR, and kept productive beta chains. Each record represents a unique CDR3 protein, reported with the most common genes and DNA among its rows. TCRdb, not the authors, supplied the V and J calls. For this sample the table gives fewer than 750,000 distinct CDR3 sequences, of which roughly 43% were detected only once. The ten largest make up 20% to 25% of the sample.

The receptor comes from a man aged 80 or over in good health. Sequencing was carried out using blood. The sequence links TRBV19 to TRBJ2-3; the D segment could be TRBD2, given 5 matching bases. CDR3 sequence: CASSIRRWDTQYF. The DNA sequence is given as TGTGCCAGTAGTATAAGGAGGTGGGATACGCAGTATTTT.